This T cell receptor (beta chain) was captured in a study of blood T cell repertoires in COVID-19. Study-wide context: Researchers got acute and convalescent COVID-19 samples from the United States, Italy and Spain. The analysed material was cDNA or gDNA that came from T cells, B-cell-depleted T cells, or PBMCs.

V lost 0 bases and J 6 bases, leaving 7 bases between the germline ends. The CDR3 is 14 residues long. Germline V gene lookup returns CDR1 SGHRS and CDR2 YFSETQ. In the original workflow: By means of reference gene primer amplification, nucleated cell counts were estimated. Here immunoSEQ multiplex PCR was the method, and the copy in TCRdb shows in-frame clones only, minus some. The DNA was the basis for D and trimming; V, J and clone size are from that table. This table holds 130,000 to 150,000 clones, roughly three quarters found once. Sequencing was done on a sample of peripheral blood. The chain joins TRBV5-1 to TRBJ2-6; weak D call: TRBD1 (5 bases). The receptor was derived from a man aged 45-65 years with active or convalescent COVID-19. In nucleotides, the CDR3 is TGCGCCAGCAGCTTGGGGACAACGGCCAACGTCCTGACTTTC. Protein sequence: CASSLGTTANVLTF.